A single sample is the source of the 12 T cell receptor beta chains below, sequenced in a study of cytomegalovirus exposure and HLA in healthy donors. Some clones are missing from TCRdb's copy, which holds only in-frame ones; the method was immunoSEQ multiplex PCR. The top ten hold approximately 0.34% of the sample, which has around 250,000 clones, nearly 90% seen once. The sequenced sample was PBMCs. These receptors came from a woman under 30 in good health and CMV-seronegative.

This sequence joins TRBV10-2 and TRBJ2-1; 9 nucleotides align to TRBD2. The germline V gene encodes CDR1 WSHSY and CDR2 SAAADI. After removal of 2 bases from V and 7 bases from J, the junction contained 9 bases not matched to a gene. The CDR3 sequence is 16 residues long. In DNA, the CDR3 is TGCGCCAGCAGTGAGGAGGCGGGGGGGCCGGGGAATGAGCAGTTCTTC. Amino acids: CASSEEAGGPGNEQFF.

The chain combines TRBV4-3 with TRBJ1-1; TRBD1 might be the D (5 bases). The CDR3 has 14 residues. Looked up from germline, CDR1 is LGHNA and CDR2 is YSLEER. The germline V and J ends were trimmed by 0 bases and 1 base, with 6 bases remaining between them. Here the CDR3 reads CASSQERGNTEAFF. CDR3 coding DNA: TGCGCCAGCAGCCAAGAAAGGGGGAACACTGAAGCTTTCTTT.

CDR3 nucleotides: TGTGCCAGCAGCCTAGACAGTTTCTCTGATGGCTACACCTTC. Residues: CASSLDSFSDGYTF. V is TRBV7-3 and J is TRBJ1-2; possibly TRBD1 for D (5 bases). The V gene lost 5 bases and the J gene lost 6 bases, with 16 bases spanning the gap. In germline, CDR1 is SGHTA, CDR2 FQGTGA. This CDR3 contains 14 residues.

The chain is built from TRBV7-8 and TRBJ1-1; perhaps TRBD1 as D (6 bases). Germline V gene sequence: CDR1 SGHVS, CDR2 FQNEAQ. The CDR3 length is 14 residues. The V end lost 5 bases, the J end lost 0 bases, and 10 bases lay between the germline ends. The CDR3 DNA follows: TGTGCCAGCAGCCCAGGGGCTCTGAACACTGAAGCTTTCTTT. As protein: CASSPGALNTEAFF.

V usage is TRBV19 and J usage is TRBJ1-5, with 7 bases that match TRBD1. V gave up 5 bases and J gave up 0 bases; unmatched junction bases: 4. The CDR3 runs 15 residues. Germline V gene sequence: CDR1 LNHDA, CDR2 SQIVND (reference sequence). The DNA of the CDR3 is TGTGCCAGTAGTCCCACAGGGGTTAGCAATCAGCCCCAGCATTTT. Amino acid sequence: CASSPTGVSNQPQHF.

The V gene is TRBV6-6, the J gene TRBJ1-1; tentative D call: TRBD1 (6 bases). Germline V gene data show CDR1 as MNHNY and CDR2 as SVGAGI (reference sequence). The CDR3 runs to 16 residues. The V end was cut by 2 bases, the J end by 0 bases, with 13 bases between. As DNA, the CDR3 is TGTGCCAGCAGTTACGCGATATACAGGGTGAACACTGAAGCTTTCTTT. Its translation is CASSYAIYRVNTEAFF.

V gene TRBV7-8 combines with J gene TRBJ1-1; 10 nucleotides agree with TRBD1. Germline V gives CDR1 SGHVS, CDR2 FQNEAQ. The CDR3 sequence is 16 residues long. The junction had 9 bases not matched to a gene; V was cut back by 1 base and J by 7 bases. CDR3: CASSLGQGALWNEAFF. The DNA of the CDR3 is TGTGCCAGCAGCTTAGGACAGGGGGCACTATGGAATGAAGCTTTCTTT.

The rearrangement links TRBV9 to TRBJ2-2; D might be TRBD2 (5 bases). The CDR3 sequence is 15 residues long. V lost 3 bases and J 3 bases, leaving 12 bases between the germline ends. Germline loops: CDR1 SGDLS, CDR2 YYNGEE. The CDR3 nucleotides read TGTGCCAGCAGCGAGGACTTGGGCTACACCGGGGAGCTGTTTTTT. It encodes CASSEDLGYTGELFF.

The chain links TRBV5-1 to TRBJ1-4; possibly TRBD1 for D (6 bases). The CDR3 has 18 residues. Trimming stripped 4 bases from V and 0 bases from J, with 19 bases between. From germline, CDR1 is SGHRS and CDR2 YFSETQ. DNA for the CDR3: TGCGCCAGCAGCCCCACCTGGACAGCGATTCCAACTAATGAAAAACTGTTTTTT. It yields the protein CASSPTWTAIPTNEKLFF.

The chain is built from TRBV28 and TRBJ2-1; 10 bases agree with TRBD1. Germline V gene lookup returns CDR1 MDHEN and CDR2 SYDVKM. The CDR3 is 15 amino acids. J was trimmed by 1 base and V by 6 bases; bases with no gene match: 3. The CDR3 DNA is TGTGCCAGCAGAGGACAGGGGGGTTCCTACAATGAGCAGTTCTTC. Its translation: CASRGQGGSYNEQFF.

The chain recombines TRBV19 with TRBJ2-7, with D tentatively TRBD2 (6 bases). The V end was cut by 2 bases, the J end by 3 bases, with 8 bases between. The length of the CDR3 is 13 residues. The germline V gene encodes CDR1 LNHDA and CDR2 SQIVND (reference sequence). CDR3 residues: CASSIRGNYEQYF. In nucleotides, the CDR3 is TGTGCCAGTAGTATACGGGGGAACTACGAGCAGTACTTC.

The J gene is TRBJ2-3, the V gene TRBV7-8; 9 positions agree with TRBD1. CDR1 and CDR2 (germline): SGHVS, FQNEAQ. The V gene end was trimmed by 5 bases and the J gene end by 3 bases; junction bases not matched to a gene: 6. The CDR3 spans 15 residues. For the CDR3, the DNA is TGTGCCAGCAGCCCTGGACAGGGGTGGACAGATACGCAGTATTTT. Protein product: CASSPGQGWTDTQYF. Looking up the rest from reference TRBV7-8 and TRBJ2-3 gives the full variable domain: GAGVSQSPRYKVAKRGQDVALRCDPISGHVSLFWYQQALGQGPEFLTYFQNEAQLDKSGLPSDRFFAERPEGSVSTLKIQRTQQEDSAVYLCASSPGQGWTDTQYFGPGTRLTVL.